These T cell receptor beta chains were read from a single sample in a study of beta chain features in type 1 diabetes. TCRdb keeps only in-frame clones here, not all; method: immunoSEQ multiplex PCR. In the table there are some 350,000 clones, over 9% of which are singletons. Sequenced input: central memory CD4+ T cells from blood. All receptors derive from a man in his thirties or forties with type 1 diabetes. The CDR3 runs from the conserved cysteine through the conserved F or W. The D gene is left open where the match is weak. Not all rows give a size; the values are once, few, many and, for expanded clones, a class.

TRBJ2-7,.,.,TRBV11-1,TGTGCCAGCAGCTTAGGGACGGGACACCCCTACGAGCAGTACTTC,CASSLGTGHPYEQYF
TRBJ1-2,.,few,TRBV6-5,TGTGCCAGCAGTTACTCGCCCTACCTTCCGGGGCCAGGCTACACCTTC,CASSYSPYLPGPGYTF
TRBJ1-1,.,.,TRBV5-4,TGTGCCAGCAGCTCTGATGGGGCCTACCCCGGGGACACTGAAGCTTTCTTT,CASSSDGAYPGDTEAFF
TRBJ2-7,.,.,TRBV28,TGTGCCAGCAGTTTTCAGGCCTACGAGCAGTACTTC,CASSFQAYEQYF
TRBJ2-1,TRBD2,few,TRBV2,TGTGCCAGCATCCAGGGGGGACTAGCCAACAATGAGCAGTTCTTC,CASIQGGLANNEQFF
TRBJ2-3,TRBD2,few,TRBV5-1,TGCGCCAGCAGCTCCAACTCCGGGACTAGCGGCAGCACAGATACGCAGTATTTT,CASSSNSGTSGSTDTQYF
TRBJ2-1,TRBD1,few,TRBV6-6,TGTGCCAGCAGTTATTCCGGGACAGGAACCTACAATGAGCAGTTCTTC,CASSYSGTGTYNEQFF
TRBJ2-7,.,.,TRBV5-5,TGTGCCAGCAGATTCGGACCCATTCAAGGCGAGCAGTACTTC,CASRFGPIQGEQYF
TRBJ1-1,.,few,TRBV29-1,TGCAGCGTTGAAGCCCCTGCGAACACTGAAGCTTTCTTT,CSVEAPANTEAFF
TRBJ2-7,.,.,TRBV28,TGTGCCAGTACAGAGAGCCGGTCCTACGAGCAGTACTTC,CASTESRSYEQYF
TRBJ1-3,.,few,TRBV6-5,TGTGCCAGCGCACGTCTCTCTGGAAACACCATATATTTT,CASARLSGNTIYF
TRBJ1-5,.,few,TRBV2,TGTGCCAGCAGCGGTCAGGGTGGGTACCGGCCCCAGCATTTT,CASSGQGGYRPQHF
TRBJ2-7,TRBD1,.,TRBV10-3,TGTGCCATCTCCGGACAGGGGTCCTCCTACGAGCAGTACTTC,CAISGQGSSYEQYF
TRBJ2-5,.,.,TRBV5-1,TGCGCCAGCAGCTTGGAGGGTAGTACCGAGACCCAGTACTTC,CASSLEGSTETQYF
TRBJ2-7,.,.,TRBV28,TGTGCCAGCAGTTTAAGCCGATACGAGCAGTACTTC,CASSLSRYEQYF
TRBJ2-5,TRBD1,.,TRBV6-4,TGTGCCAGCGGGACAGCGTCTGAGACCCAGTACTTC,CASGTASETQYF
TRBJ2-1,.,.,TRBV29-1,TGCAGCGTTGAAGATGGAGGGAGCCGACGCAATGGTGAGCAGTTCTTC,CSVEDGGSRRNGEQFF
TRBJ1-1,TRBD1,.,TRBV5-1,TGCGCCAGCAGCTTACGGACAGGGAAGAACACTGAAGCTTTCTTT,CASSLRTGKNTEAFF
TRBJ2-7,.,many,TRBV4-2,TGTGCCAGCAGCCAGGAAACTGGAGTCGGAGAGCAGTACTTC,CASSQETGVGEQYF
TRBJ1-2,.,.,TRBV11-2,TGTGCCAGCAGCTTAACCGGGACAAACAACTATGGCTACACCTTC,CASSLTGTNNYGYTF
TRBJ1-2,.,few,TRBV4-3,TGCGCCAGCAGCGCCCAACTGGGTTATGGCTACACCTTC,CASSAQLGYGYTF
TRBJ2-1,.,few,TRBV5-1,TGCGCCAGCAGCTTGTCTAGGGACAATGAGCAGTTCTTC,CASSLSRDNEQFF
TRBJ1-5,.,.,TRBV4-1,TGCGCCAGCAGCCAGTTTGGAGGGTATCAGCCCCAGCATTTT,CASSQFGGYQPQHF
TRBJ1-1,.,many,TRBV29-1,TGCAGCGGGGGCCTCGACAGGTACACTGAAGCTTTCTTT,CSGGLDRYTEAFF
TRBJ1-2,TRBD1,.,TRBV30,TGTGCCTGGAGTGTGACAGGGCCCTATGGCTACACCTTC,CAWSVTGPYGYTF
TRBJ2-1,.,few,TRBV6-6,TGTGCCAGCAGTTTGGAGTTTTACAATGAGCAGTTCTTC,CASSLEFYNEQFF
TRBJ2-7,.,few,TRBV19,TGTGCCAGTAGTTCACAGGGAATAGAGTACGAGCAGTACTTC,CASSSQGIEYEQYF
TRBJ1-1,.,few,TRBV19,TGTGCCAGTAGTGCGATGACACGGATCACTGAAGCTTTCTTT,CASSAMTRITEAFF
TRBJ2-3,TRBD2,.,TRBV19,TGTGCCAGTGGGTTAGGCGGGAGTTCAGATACGCAGTATTTT,CASGLGGSSDTQYF
TRBJ2-7,.,.,TRBV28,TGTGCCTCACGGGCGGTCTCCTACGAGCAGTACTTC,CASRAVSYEQYF
TRBJ2-5,TRBD2,.,TRBV9,TGTGCCAGCAGCGTAGATGGTGCGGGAGGGCCTGTGGAGACCCAGTACTTC,CASSVDGAGGPVETQYF
TRBJ1-2,.,few,TRBV30,TGTGCCTGGAGTGTGATAGGGGGCTATGGCTACACCTTC,CAWSVIGGYGYTF
TRBJ2-3,TRBD2,few,TRBV9,TGTGCCAGCAGCTCTAGCGGGAGGATGGTTGGAGATACGCAGTATTTT,CASSSSGRMVGDTQYF
TRBJ2-2,.,many,TRBV30,TGTGCCTGGAGTGCCCTCGGCGCGAACACCGGGGAGCTGTTTTTT,CAWSALGANTGELFF
TRBJ2-7,TRBD2,few,TRBV10-2,TGCGCCAGCAGTGATTGGAGTAGCGGGAGGAAGGGGTACGAGCAGTACTTC,CASSDWSSGRKGYEQYF
TRBJ2-7,TRBD2,many,TRBV5-1,TGCGCCAGCAGCTTGAGTCCTAGCGGGAATTCCTACGAGCAGTACTTC,CASSLSPSGNSYEQYF
TRBJ2-7,TRBD1,few,TRBV19,TGTGCCAGTAGTTTACAGGGGGACGGCGAGCAGTACTTC,CASSLQGDGEQYF
TRBJ1-5,.,few,TRBV6-1,TGTGCCAGCAGTTTCCCACGGATCCCCAACCAGCATTTT,CASSFPRIPNQHF
TRBJ2-1,.,.,TRBV5-8,TGTGCCAGCAGCTTATCAGGCGAGTTCTTC,CASSLSGEFF
TRBJ2-2,.,.,TRBV6-4,TGTGCCAGCGGCACAGGGCTCACCGGGGAGCTGTTTTTT,CASGTGLTGELFF
TRBJ1-1,.,few,TRBV7-2,TGTGCCAGCAGCCCGTCCGGGAGCGTGGGCACTGAAGCTTTCTTT,CASSPSGSVGTEAFF
TRBJ1-1,.,few,TRBV6-6,TGTGCCAGCAGTTACCGGGGTGAAGCTTTCTTT,CASSYRGEAFF
TRBJ1-5,.,few,TRBV11-1,TGTGCCAGCAGCTTATCCCAGGGAGGACAGCCCCAGCATTTT,CASSLSQGGQPQHF
TRBJ2-1,TRBD2,.,TRBV9,TGTGCCAGCAGCCTTAGCGGGAGTATCAACAATGAGCAGTTCTTC,CASSLSGSINNEQFF
TRBJ1-1,.,few,TRBV10-3,TGTGCCATCAGAGACCCAGGGTCCGGTTGGGTCGAAGCTTTCTTT,CAIRDPGSGWVEAFF
TRBJ2-2,.,few,TRBV5-1,TGCGCCAGCAGCTTGGATCCCGGGGATGACGGGGAGCTGTTTTTT,CASSLDPGDDGELFF
TRBJ1-5,.,few,TRBV2,TGTGCCAGCAGTCCCGGGACGGCCTGGGGACAGCCCCAGCATTTT,CASSPGTAWGQPQHF
TRBJ1-1,.,few,TRBV7-9,TGTGCCAGCGGAAACCTAAAAAACACTGAAGCTTTCTTT,CASGNLKNTEAFF
TRBJ1-4,.,.,TRBV5-1,TGCGCCAGCAGCCAAGATCGGCCGGGGAAACTGTTTTTT,CASSQDRPGKLFF
TRBJ1-4,.,.,TRBV5-1,TGCGCCAGCAGCTTGGCCGGATACAATGAAAAACTGTTTTTT,CASSLAGYNEKLFF
TRBJ2-7,.,.,TRBV19,TGTGCCAGTAGTGAGCCAGGGACCTCCTACGAGCAGTACTTC,CASSEPGTSYEQYF
TRBJ2-7,TRBD2,many,TRBV28,TGTGCCAGCAGTCCCGGTAGCGGGACACCCTACGAGCAGTACTTC,CASSPGSGTPYEQYF
TRBJ2-7,.,.,TRBV11-2,TGTGCCAGCAGCCCGGCCGTCTACGAGCAGTACTTC,CASSPAVYEQYF
TRBJ1-1,.,few,TRBV5-1,TGCGCCAGCAGCTTGGTGGCGGGGGCGAACACTGAAGCTTTCTTT,CASSLVAGANTEAFF
TRBJ2-3,.,few,TRBV11-3,TGTGCCAGCAGCTTAGGTCCAGTCCCTCTTTCAGATACGCAGTATTTT,CASSLGPVPLSDTQYF
TRBJ2-3,.,few,TRBV7-2,TGTGCCAGCAGCTTACTGAGTGGGACAGATACGCAGTATTTT,CASSLLSGTDTQYF
TRBJ2-3,TRBD1,few,TRBV14,TGTGCCAGCAGCCATTACAGGGGTTTCACAGATACGCAGTATTTT,CASSHYRGFTDTQYF
TRBJ2-1,TRBD2,.,TRBV6-1,TGTGCCAGCAGATTAGGACTAGGAGTAAGCAATGAGCAGTTCTTC,CASRLGLGVSNEQFF
TRBJ1-2,.,.,TRBV28,TGTGCCAGCAGTACCTCGGGACAAAACTATGGCTACACCTTC,CASSTSGQNYGYTF
TRBJ2-7,TRBD1,few,TRBV5-1,TGCGCCAGCAGCCTGACAGGGGTGGGGTACGAGCAGTACTTC,CASSLTGVGYEQYF